The 30 T cell receptor beta chains in this list originate from one sample, sequenced in a study of technical replicates of blood from a handful of donors. Method: immunoSEQ multiplex PCR; TCRdb's copy keeps in-frame clones and lacks some. The sample lists about 79,000 clones; roughly 92% were seen once. The sequenced sample consisted of T cells isolated from PBMCs. These TCRs come from a human donor in good health.

The CDR3 loop is CATSRVASTGELFF. The CDR3 DNA reads TGTGCCACCAGCAGAGTCGCGAGCACCGGGGAGCTGTTTTTT. The chain joins TRBV15 to TRBJ2-2, with no clear D. Germline CDR1 LNHNV, CDR2 YYDKDF (reference sequence). This CDR3 is 14 amino acids long. Trimming left V 1 base short and J 4 bases short, with 7 bases between.

This clone was recorded once. As DNA, the CDR3 is TGTGCCACCATCCCCGGGACAAGAGGCGAAATTGGGCAGTTCTTC. Its protein product is CATIPGTRGEIGQFF. The rearrangement uses TRBV6-1 and TRBJ2-1, with a weak D call TRBD1 (6 bases). The V gene's germline CDR1 is MNHNS and CDR2 SASEGT. This CDR3 comprises 15 residues. Trimming left V 10 bases short and J 12 bases short, with 28 bases between.

The chain joins TRBV5-6 to TRBJ2-5; TRBD2 aligns across 11 bases. J was trimmed by 5 bases and V by 3 bases; bases with no gene match: 6. The CDR3 length is 15 residues. Germline CDR1 and CDR2: SGHDT and YYEEEE. The CDR3 sequence: CASSSLAGAGETQYF. DNA for the CDR3: TGTGCCAGCAGCTCACTAGCGGGGGCAGGGGAGACCCAGTACTTC.

This rearrangement joins TRBV14 to TRBJ2-7, with 9 bases aligning to TRBD2. Germline CDR1 reads SGHDN; CDR2 reads FVKESK. J lost 1 base, V lost 1 base, and 5 bases had no gene match. The CDR3 extends over 16 amino acids. The CDR3 DNA reads as TGTGCCAGCAGCCAAGTTCCTAGCGGGGAATCCTACGAGCAGTACTTC. Amino acids: CASSQVPSGESYEQYF.

The genes are TRBV19 and TRBJ2-5; D possibly corresponds to TRBD2 (5 bases). V gave up 5 bases and J gave up 3 bases, with 10 bases separating them. The CDR3 consists of 13 residues. CDR1 LNHDA and CDR2 SQIVND come from the germline V gene (reference sequence). CDR3 nucleotides: TGTGCCAGTAGTGCCCCCGGGGAAGAGACCCAGTACTTC. It specifies CASSAPGEETQYF.

The chain carries TRBV6-5 and TRBJ1-1; TRBD1 matches at 10 bases. The junction had 8 bases not matched to a gene; V was cut back by 6 bases and J by 7 bases. Germline V gene data show CDR1 as MNHEY and CDR2 as SVGAGI. CDR3 length: 14 amino acids. The CDR3: CASSHDRGLSEAFF. CDR3 coding DNA: TGTGCCAGCAGCCATGACAGGGGGCTCAGTGAAGCTTTCTTT.

V usage is TRBV30 and J usage is TRBJ2-7; possible D gene TRBD1, 6 bases. This CDR3 region has 13 residues. From germline, CDR1 is GTSNPN and CDR2 SVGIG (reference sequence). V lost 3 bases and J 5 bases, leaving 14 bases between the germline ends. The CDR3 DNA follows: TGTGCCTGGAGATGGACACAGGGCCACGAGCAGTACTTC. It yields the protein CAWRWTQGHEQYF.

The chain has TRBV19 and TRBJ1-5, with TRBD1 matching over 7 bases. CDR3 length: 13 residues. J gave up 3 bases and V 8 bases, and 4 bases lay outside the gene matches. CDR1 and CDR2 from the germline V gene are LNHDA and SQIVND (reference sequence). In nucleotides, the CDR3 is TGTGCCAGTCGGGACAGATTCAATCAGCCCCAGCATTTT. This encodes CASRDRFNQPQHF. The full variable domain, in which reference TRBV19 and TRBJ1-5 provide the parts outside the CDR3, is DGGITQSPKYLFRKEGQNVTLSCEQNLNHDAMYWYRQDPGQGLRLIYYSQIVNDFQKGDIAEGYSVSREKKESFPLTVTSAQKNPTAFYLCASRDRFNQPQHFGDGTRLSIL.

The rearrangement uses TRBV4-1 and TRBJ2-1; D is possibly TRBD2 (5 bases). V gave up 0 bases and J gave up 5 bases, with 14 bases separating them. The CDR3 has 16 amino acids. The germline CDR1 and CDR2 sequences are MGHRA and YSYEKL. CDR3 loop: CASSQDPWGANNEQFF. CDR3 nucleotide sequence: TGCGCCAGCAGCCAAGATCCTTGGGGAGCGAACAATGAGCAGTTCTTC.

The chain is built from TRBV2 and TRBJ1-1; D remains unclear. The CDR3 runs to 11 residues. The V end lost 2 bases, the J end lost 8 bases, and 6 bases lay between the germline ends. The germline gives CDR1 SNHLY, CDR2 FYNNEI. In DNA, the CDR3 is TGTGCCAGCAGTGAATTATTAGAAGCTTTCTTT. Amino acids: CASSELLEAFF.

This rearrangement joins TRBV25-1 to TRBJ1-1; a possible D gene is TRBD1 (6 bases). Germline CDR1 and CDR2: MGHDK and SYGVNS. The germline V and J ends were trimmed by 1 base and 7 bases, with 13 bases remaining between them. This CDR3 has 14 residues. In nucleotides, the CDR3 is TGTGCCAGCAGTGAATCACAGGGTGCCCTTGAAGCTTTCTTT. It is translated as CASSESQGALEAFF.

This clone was seen a handful of times. This chain joins TRBV5-1 and TRBJ1-2; no clear D. Between the trimmed V and J ends, which lost 0 bases and 8 bases, there was a span of 8 bases. The CDR3 loop spans 12 amino acids. The V gene's germline CDR1 is SGHRS and CDR2 YFSETQ. The CDR3: CASSLAREGYTF. In nucleotides, the CDR3 is TGCGCCAGCAGCTTGGCCCGGGAAGGCTACACCTTC.

This clone was observed a handful of times. This sequence joins TRBV11-2 and TRBJ2-1; tentative D call: TRBD2 (6 bases). Trimming left V 1 base short and J 7 bases short, with 17 bases between. The CDR3 extends over 16 amino acids. The germline gives CDR1 SGHAT, CDR2 FQNNGV. This chain's CDR3 is CASSLGPTSVRNEQFF. The CDR3 DNA reads as TGTGCCAGCAGCTTAGGCCCGACTAGTGTGAGAAATGAGCAGTTCTTC. Filled out from reference TRBV11-2 and TRBJ2-1, the complete variable domain reads EAGVAQSPRYKIIEKRQSVAFWCNPISGHATLYWYQQILGQGPKLLIQFQNNGVVDDSQLPKDRFSAERLKGVDSTLKIQPAKLEDSAVYLCASSLGPTSVRNEQFFGPGTRLTVL.

The chain has TRBV5-4 and TRBJ2-2; 8 nucleotides agree with TRBD1. The CDR3 is 15 residues long. Germline-derived CDR1 and CDR2 are SGHNT and YYREEE (reference sequence). J was trimmed by 8 bases and V by 5 bases; bases with no gene match: 11. As DNA, the CDR3 is TGTGCCAGCAGGAACTTCAGGGGGCGTCCGGGGGAGCTGTTTTTT. This sequence encodes CASRNFRGRPGELFF.

This clone showed up just once. The gene calls are TRBV14 and TRBJ2-1; 7 bases align to TRBD2. The CDR3 has 16 amino acids. Germline V lookup: CDR1 SGHDN, CDR2 FVKESK. V shed 1 base, J shed 12 bases, and the junction held 15 bases outside the gene matches. CDR3 bases: TGTGCCAGCAGCCAAGCTATCTCGCGGGAGTATCCGGGGCAGTTCTTC. It yields the protein CASSQAISREYPGQFF.

This clone was observed once. The chain combines TRBV5-1 with TRBJ2-1; 7 bases agree with TRBD2. V was pared by 4 bases and J by 9 bases, with 13 bases of the junction left unmatched. Germline CDR1 SGHRS, CDR2 YFSETQ. The CDR3 runs 15 residues. CDR3 sequence (DNA): TGCGCCAGCAGCCCGCCTAGCGGCCCTAGGGGTGAGCAGTTCTTC. It is translated as CASSPPSGPRGEQFF. Complete variable domain (other parts from reference TRBV5-1 and TRBJ2-1): KAGVTQTPRYLIKTRGQQVTLSCSPISGHRSVSWYQQTPGQGLQFLFEYFSETQRNKGNFPGRFSGRQFSNSRSEMNVSTLELGDSALYLCASSPPSGPRGEQFFGPGTRLTVL.

The V and J genes are TRBV11-1 and TRBJ1-6, with D unresolved. CDR3 size: 13 residues. V gave up 6 bases and J gave up 6 bases, with 9 bases separating them. From germline, CDR1 is SGHAT and CDR2 FQDESV (reference sequence). The CDR3 region has the DNA TGTGCCAGCAGTTTCTGGAGTAATTCACCCCTCCACTTT. Its translation: CASSFWSNSPLHF.

The rearrangement joins TRBV10-3 to TRBJ1-3, with 7 positions matching TRBD1. The CDR3 consists of 14 residues. Germline CDR1 ENHRY, CDR2 SYGVKD. V trimming: 5 bases; J trimming: 4 bases; junction bases outside the gene matches: 5. The CDR3 DNA reads as TGTGCCATCAGTCGACAGGGTCCAGGAAACACCATATATTTT. Protein: CAISRQGPGNTIYF.

The chain is built from TRBV30 and TRBJ1-1; D is unresolved. The V gene lost 0 bases and the J gene lost 3 bases, with 8 bases spanning the gap. From germline, CDR1 is GTSNPN and CDR2 SVGIG (reference sequence). CDR3 size: 13 residues. CDR3 protein: CAWSVMRDTEAFF. The CDR3 region has the DNA TGTGCCTGGAGTGTTATGAGAGACACTGAAGCTTTCTTT.

The chain links TRBV7-3 to TRBJ2-3; D uncertain. The V gene lost 4 bases and the J gene lost 0 bases, with 5 bases spanning the gap. This CDR3 spans 13 amino acids. Germline V gene sequence: CDR1 SGHTA, CDR2 FQGTGA. The CDR3 protein is CASSSFSTDTQYF. The CDR3 bases are TGTGCCAGCAGCTCCTTTAGCACAGATACGCAGTATTTT. Full variable domain (remainder filled in from reference TRBV7-3 and TRBJ2-3): GAGVSQTPSNKVTEKGKYVELRCDPISGHTALYWYRQSLGQGPEFLIYFQGTGAADDSGLPNDRFFAVRPEGSVSTLKIQRTERGDSAVYLCASSSFSTDTQYFGPGTRLTVL.

The rearrangement joins TRBV6-5 to TRBJ2-2; D uncertain. Per germline, CDR1 MNHEY and CDR2 SVGAGI. This CDR3 contains 14 residues. With 0 bases removed from V and 7 bases from J, the gap between germline ends came to 9 bases. CDR3 sequence: CASSYSIPGGELFF. In DNA form, the CDR3 reads TGTGCCAGCAGTTACTCGATACCCGGCGGGGAGCTGTTTTTT.

This chain uses TRBV19 with TRBJ1-1; 10 nucleotides agree with TRBD1. V trimming: 5 bases; J trimming: 12 bases; junction bases outside the gene matches: 18. This CDR3 has 16 amino acids. Germline V lookup: CDR1 LNHDA, CDR2 SQIVND (reference sequence). The CDR3 reads CASSSPGQGRGPLTFF. CDR3 DNA: TGTGCCAGTAGTTCTCCGGGACAGGGGCGCGGTCCTTTGACTTTCTTT.

The chain couples TRBV10-3 to TRBJ1-5; D is possibly TRBD1 (6 bases). Germline V gives CDR1 ENHRY, CDR2 SYGVKD. The CDR3 is 13 amino acids. V was shortened by 6 bases and J by 1 base, with 7 bases between the two germline ends. The CDR3 DNA sequence: TGTGCCATCAGACAGGGAAGCAATCAGCCCCAGCATTTT. It codes for CAIRQGSNQPQHF.

J is TRBJ2-1 and V is TRBV6-4; D is perhaps TRBD2 (5 bases). This CDR3 has 15 amino acids. The ends were cut back, 5 bases at V and 5 bases at J, with 16 bases in the middle. The germline CDR1 and CDR2 sequences are MRHNA and SNTAGT. The CDR3 sequence: CASSRGREWDNEQFF. For the CDR3, the DNA is TGTGCCAGCAGTCGAGGTCGGGAATGGGACAATGAGCAGTTCTTC.

This clone has just one count. This chain connects TRBV12-5 to TRBJ2-2; D gene unclear. Germline CDR1 LGHNT, CDR2 FRNRAP. V was clipped by 6 bases and J by 1 base, with 6 bases between them. The CDR3 is 13 amino acids. The CDR3 loop is CASGLKNTGELFF. CDR3 DNA sequence: TGTGCTAGTGGCCTTAAGAACACCGGGGAGCTGTTTTTT.

The chain recombines TRBV9 with TRBJ2-2; a possible D gene is TRBD2 (6 bases). CDR3 length: 16 amino acids. The germline CDR1 and CDR2 sequences are SGDLS and YYNGEE. V gave up 3 bases and J gave up 4 bases, with 16 bases separating them. CDR3 coding DNA: TGTGCCAGCAGCGCGCCCGTGGGGGAGGTCACCGGGGAGCTGTTTTTT. This translates into CASSAPVGEVTGELFF.

V usage is TRBV7-9 and J usage is TRBJ2-5, with 10 bases identical to TRBD1. The germline CDR1 and CDR2 sequences are SEHNR and FQNEAQ (reference sequence). Trimming at V came to 2 bases and at J to 4 bases, leaving 13 bases not matched to a gene. The CDR3 covers 18 residues. Here the CDR3 reads CASSLSGIRDRGPETQYF. Written as DNA, the CDR3 is TGTGCCAGCAGCTTAAGTGGGATCCGGGACAGGGGCCCAGAGACCCAGTACTTC.

The chain carries TRBV19 and TRBJ1-4, with a weak D call TRBD1 (6 bases). The CDR3 covers 15 residues. Per germline, CDR1 LNHDA and CDR2 SQIVND (reference sequence). Trimming took off 2 bases at V and 6 bases at J, with 13 bases between the two ends. The CDR3 coding sequence is TGTGCCAGTAGTATAATGTTCCAGGGGTATGAAAAACTGTTTTTT. This gives the protein CASSIMFQGYEKLFF.

The chain combines TRBV6-5 with TRBJ1-2, with 7 bases that match TRBD1. V lost 2 bases and J lost 8; bases outside the gene matches: 5. CDR3 length: 13 amino acids. Per the germline V gene, CDR1 is MNHEY and CDR2 is SVGAGI. This CDR3 is CASSYGTAGGYTF. CDR3 nucleotide sequence: TGTGCCAGCAGTTACGGGACAGCAGGAGGCTACACCTTC.

V gene TRBV18 combines with J gene TRBJ1-4, with 8 bases identical to TRBD1. Germline V lookup: CDR1 KGHSH, CDR2 LQKENI. After removal of 6 bases from V and 8 bases from J, the junction contained 8 bases not matched to a gene. The CDR3 covers 14 residues. CDR3 nucleotide sequence: TGTGCCAGCTCCACGACAGGGGAGGCGGAAAAACTGTTTTTT. Its translation is CASSTTGEAEKLFF.